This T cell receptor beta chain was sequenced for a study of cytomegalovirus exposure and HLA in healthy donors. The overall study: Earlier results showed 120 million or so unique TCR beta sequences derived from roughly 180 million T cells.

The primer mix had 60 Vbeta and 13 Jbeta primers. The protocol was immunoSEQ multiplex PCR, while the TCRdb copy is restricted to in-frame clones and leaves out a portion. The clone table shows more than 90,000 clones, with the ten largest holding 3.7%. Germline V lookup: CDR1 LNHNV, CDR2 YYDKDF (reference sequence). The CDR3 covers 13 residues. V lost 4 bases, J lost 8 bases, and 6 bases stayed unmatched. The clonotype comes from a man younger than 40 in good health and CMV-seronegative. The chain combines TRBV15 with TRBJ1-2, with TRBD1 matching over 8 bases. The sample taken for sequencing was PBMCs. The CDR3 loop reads CATSTTGGEGYTF. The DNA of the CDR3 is TGTGCCACCAGCACCACAGGGGGAGAAGGCTACACCTTC.